This TCR beta chain was found in a study of blood T cell repertoires in COVID-19. The wider study: Sites across the United States, Italy and Spain contributed samples from acute and convalescent COVID-19.

Seattle patients were enrolled while actively infected and followed longitudinally. Clones were read by immunoSEQ multiplex PCR, and TCRdb kept only the in-frame ones, dropping some. The table lists approximately 270,000 clones, approximately 85% of them singletons. The receptor's source is a human donor with COVID-19, enrolled during active disease. The donor label of this sample is uncertain. Sequenced input: peripheral blood.

The chain's CDR3 is CASSLGGLGYEQYF. The CDR3 DNA reads as TGTGCCAGCAGCTTGGGAGGACTCGGCTACGAGCAGTACTTC. This chain connects TRBV5-4 to TRBJ2-7, with D maybe TRBD2 (5 bases). The CDR3 is 14 residues long. Trimming took 0 bases from V and 3 from J, leaving 10 bases between them. In germline, CDR1 is SGHNT, CDR2 YYREEE (reference sequence).